A selection of T cell receptor beta chains follows, all from one sample in a study of immune heterogeneity within non-small cell lung tumors. TCRdb analysed the multiplex PCR reads with MiXCR anew, one entry per CDR3 protein. The sample contains 8,000 to 11,000 distinct CDR3 sequences, less than 20% of which appear only once. The material sequenced was lung tumor tissue. These receptors were taken from a man aged 35-49 years with non-small cell lung cancer. Each CDR3 is given with its conserved first and last residue. A D gene is named only where the DNA matches it firmly. Part of the rows lack a size; the others show once, few, many or a class for expanded clones.

d_call	v_call	clone_size	j_call	cdr3_aa	cdr3_nt
NA	TRBV27	NA	TRBJ1-5	CASSLKGGGNQPQHF	TGTGCCAGCAGTTTAAAAGGGGGGGGCAATCAGCCCCAGCATTTT
TRBD1	TRBV7-9	NA	TRBJ2-5	CASTPGGQQETQYF	TGTGCCAGCACCCCAGGGGGACAGCAAGAGACCCAGTACTTC
TRBD1	TRBV12-3/TRBV12-4	NA	TRBJ2-7	CASRGGTGGSYEQYF	TGTGCCAGCAGGGGGGGGACAGGGGGTTCCTACGAGCAGTACTTC
NA	TRBV7-2	medium-sized	TRBJ2-7	CASRYDRSPSYEQYF	TGTGCCAGCAGATACGACAGGAGCCCCTCCTACGAGCAGTACTTC
TRBD2	TRBV10-3	few	TRBJ2-2	CAISGTSGTNTGELFF	TGTGCCATCAGTGGGACTAGCGGGACGAACACCGGGGAGCTGTTTTTT
NA	TRBV18	many	TRBJ2-2	CASSPETNTGELFF	TGTGCCAGCTCACCCGAGACTAACACCGGGGAGCTGTTTTTT
NA	TRBV19	large	TRBJ1-2	CASYNYGYTF	TGTGCCAGTTATAACTATGGCTACACCTTC
TRBD1	TRBV7-2	medium-sized	TRBJ1-1	CASSYGTGVYSEAFF	TGTGCCAGCAGTTACGGGACAGGGGTTTATTCTGAAGCTTTCTTT
NA	TRBV27	medium-sized	TRBJ2-6	CASSWASGANVLTF	TGTGCCAGCAGCTGGGCCTCTGGGGCCAACGTCCTGACTTTC
TRBD1	TRBV5-1	medium-sized	TRBJ1-5	CASSPGQGGNQPQHF	TGCGCCAGCAGCCCGGGACAGGGCGGCAATCAGCCCCAGCATTTT
TRBD2	TRBV6-2/TRBV6-3	NA	TRBJ2-7	CASSDTTKRAGGSSEQYF	TGTGCCAGCAGTGACACGACCAAGCGGGCGGGGGGGTCGAGCGAGCAGTACTTC
NA	TRBV10-3	many	TRBJ2-7	CATRSFPLSSYEQYF	TGTGCCACCCGTTCTTTCCCCCTGAGCTCCTACGAGCAGTACTTC
NA	TRBV7-9	few	TRBJ2-7	CASSLGQLPTRQYF	TGTGCCAGCAGCTTAGGGCAGCTCCCTACCAGGCAGTACTTC
TRBD1	TRBV4-2	many	TRBJ1-2	CASSQDHTAGTGVAYGYTF	TGTGCCAGCAGCCAAGATCACACCGCGGGGACAGGGGTCGCCTATGGCTACACCTTC
TRBD2	TRBV6-6	medium-sized	TRBJ2-7	CASSYGRGASASYEQYF	TGTGCCAGCAGTTACGGGCGGGGGGCGTCCGCCTCCTACGAGCAGTACTTC
NA	TRBV29-1	many	TRBJ2-3	CSVRHGRTDTQYF	TGCAGCGTTCGACACGGACGCACAGATACGCAGTATTTT
TRBD2	TRBV6-1	many	TRBJ2-3	CASRPSASGSNTQYF	TGTGCCAGCAGACCCTCGGCTAGCGGGAGTAATACGCAGTATTTT
NA	TRBV19	NA	TRBJ1-1	CASSIDPDQLNTEAFF	TGTGCCAGTAGTATAGATCCGGACCAGCTCAACACTGAAGCTTTCTTT
TRBD2	TRBV4-1	many	TRBJ2-3	CASSPRGAGGEDTQYF	TGCGCCAGCAGCCCACGGGGGGCGGGGGGGGAAGATACGCAGTATTTT
NA	TRBV7-8	medium-sized	TRBJ1-1	CASSWVNTEAFF	TGTGCCAGCAGCTGGGTGAACACTGAAGCTTTCTTT
NA	TRBV7-2	many	TRBJ2-7	CASSLGFSGYEQYF	TGTGCCAGCAGCTTAGGCTTTAGCGGATACGAGCAGTACTTC
TRBD2	TRBV19	medium-sized	TRBJ2-4	CASSPWFLGGSKNIQYF	TGTGCCAGTAGTCCTTGGTTTCTTGGCGGGAGTAAAAACATTCAGTACTTC
TRBD1	TRBV5-4	NA	TRBJ1-4	CATWDRDTTNEKLFF	TGTGCCACCTGGGACAGAGACACAACTAATGAAAAACTGTTTTTT
NA	TRBV6-1	many	TRBJ2-3	CASSEVRWIGGITDTQYF	TGTGCCAGCAGTGAGGTGCGGTGGATCGGAGGAATCACAGATACGCAGTATTTT
TRBD2	TRBV7-9	medium-sized	TRBJ2-1	CASSLESSGGAWGSNEQFF	TGTGCCAGCAGCTTAGAGAGTAGCGGGGGGGCCTGGGGTAGCAATGAGCAGTTCTTC
NA	TRBV15	many	TRBJ1-5	CATSRGGRNQPQHF	TGTGCCACCAGCAGGGGGGGCCGCAATCAGCCCCAGCATTTT
TRBD1	TRBV27	medium-sized	TRBJ1-6	CASSLAGQINSPLHF	TGTGCCAGCAGTTTAGCGGGACAGATTAATTCACCCCTCCACTTT
NA	TRBV9	NA	TRBJ1-5	CAERVRQSAPAF	TGTGCCGAGAGGGTCAGGCAATCAGCCCCAGCATTT
TRBD2	TRBV7-9	many	TRBJ2-1	CASSFHSGGAGPEQFF	TGTGCCAGCAGCTTTCACAGCGGGGGGGCGGGTCCTGAGCAGTTCTTC
TRBD1	TRBV12-3/TRBV12-4	many	TRBJ2-3	CASSSTTGGVGTDTQYF	TGTGCCAGCAGCTCAACGACAGGGGGGGTAGGCACAGATACGCAGTATTTT
NA	TRBV10-3	many	TRBJ2-7	CATEAQDLYEQYF	TGTGCCACCGAAGCACAGGACCTTTACGAGCAGTACTTC
TRBD2	TRBV11-2	NA	TRBJ2-5	CASSPGVAGGRETQYF	TGTGCCAGCAGCCCCGGGGTAGCGGGGGGGCGTGAGACCCAGTACTTC
NA	TRBV15	many	TRBJ2-6	CATSKDNSGANVLTF	TGTGCCACCAGCAAAGACAACTCTGGGGCCAACGTCCTGACTTTC
TRBD1	TRBV19	many	TRBJ2-6	CASSVGPGQVRSGANVLTF	TGTGCCAGTAGTGTCGGGCCGGGACAGGTTCGATCTGGGGCCAACGTCCTGACTTTC
NA	TRBV28	medium-sized	TRBJ1-4	CASSLYSWQLNEKLFF	TGTGCCAGCAGTTTATATTCGTGGCAGTTAAATGAAAAACTGTTTTTT
TRBD1	TRBV7-8	medium-sized	TRBJ1-5	CASSPDRGGNQPQHF	TGTGCCAGCAGCCCTGACAGGGGGGGCAATCAGCCCCAGCATTTT
NA	TRBV20-1	medium-sized	TRBJ2-3	CSARAADTQYF	TGCAGTGCTAGAGCCGCAGATACGCAGTATTTT
TRBD2	TRBV20-1	NA	TRBJ2-1	CSAYPGFAGDYNEQFF	TGCAGTGCTTACCCTGGGTTCGCGGGAGACTACAATGAGCAGTTCTTC
NA	TRBV15	medium-sized	TRBJ1-4	CATSRTPGSNEKLFF	TGTGCCACCAGCAGAACCCCTGGGTCTAATGAAAAACTGTTTTTT
NA	TRBV6-1	NA	TRBJ2-5	CASSPEPGVANQETQYF	TGTGCCAGCAGTCCAGAACCTGGGGTGGCTAACCAAGAGACCCAGTACTTC
NA	TRBV28	medium-sized	TRBJ1-1	CASSLLNTEAFF	TGTGCCAGCAGTTTATTGAACACTGAAGCTTTCTTT
NA	TRBV5-4	NA	TRBJ1-2	CASSPGLSNYGYTF	TGTGCCAGCAGCCCGGGACTTTCTAACTATGGCTACACCTTC
NA	TRBV18	medium-sized	TRBJ2-2	CASSQDIQPTGELFF	TGTGCCAGCTCACAGGACATCCAGCCCACCGGGGAGCTGTTTTTT
NA	TRBV9	many	TRBJ1-3	CASSVSFLPSGNTIYF	TGTGCCAGCAGCGTATCTTTTCTACCCTCTGGAAACACCATATATTTT
TRBD2	TRBV5-1	many	TRBJ2-1	CASSLADAGGLPYNEQFF	TGCGCCAGCAGCTTGGCCGACGCGGGGGGATTACCATACAATGAGCAGTTCTTC
NA	TRBV20-1	many	TRBJ2-1	CSADTSDGHEQFF	TGCAGTGCTGACACCTCGGATGGCCATGAGCAGTTCTTC
NA	TRBV27	medium-sized	TRBJ2-1	CASSPGLGYNEQFF	TGTGCCAGCAGCCCAGGGTTGGGTTACAATGAGCAGTTCTTC
NA	TRBV28	medium-sized	TRBJ2-7	CASSFHWEQETYEQYF	TGTGCCAGCAGTTTTCATTGGGAGCAGGAGACCTACGAGCAGTACTTC
NA	TRBV4-1	medium-sized	TRBJ2-7	CASSQDSGYEQYF	TGCGCCAGCAGCCAAGATTCGGGGTACGAGCAGTACTTC
TRBD2	TRBV30	medium-sized	TRBJ2-1	CAWSGLAGGSGIHEQFF	TGTGCCTGGAGTGGACTAGCGGGAGGGTCGGGAATACATGAGCAGTTCTTC
TRBD2	TRBV6-4	medium-sized	TRBJ2-7	CASSDSEREVNDAYEQYF	TGTGCCAGCAGTGACTCTGAGCGGGAGGTCAACGACGCCTACGAGCAGTACTTC
NA	TRBV20-1	medium-sized	TRBJ1-1	CSARDRLGGSTEAFF	TGCAGTGCTAGAGATCGATTAGGGGGGAGCACTGAAGCTTTCTTT
NA	TRBV6-2/TRBV6-3	large	TRBJ2-3	CASSYNRQSRHTDTQYF	TGTGCCAGCAGTTACAATCGACAGTCACGACACACAGATACGCAGTATTTT
NA	TRBV5-4	NA	TRBJ2-7	CSSSLGRDTSYEHYF	TGTTCCAGCAGCTTAGGCCGGGACACCTCCTACGAGCATTACTTC
NA	TRBV7-9	NA	TRBJ1-1	CASSFWGRGTEAFF	TGTGCCAGCAGCTTCTGGGGGAGGGGCACTGAAGCTTTCTTT
NA	TRBV27	medium-sized	TRBJ1-5	CASRIDGLLNQPQHF	TGTGCCAGCCGGATCGACGGACTCCTTAATCAGCCCCAGCATTTT
NA	TRBV20-1	many	TRBJ2-5	CSAFLQETQYF	TGCAGTGCTTTTCTCCAAGAGACCCAGTACTTC
NA	TRBV27	medium-sized	TRBJ2-7	CASSFSREPFSVHGYEQYF	TGTGCCAGCAGTTTCAGCAGGGAACCTTTCTCCGTTCATGGCTACGAGCAGTACTTC
NA	TRBV4-2	many	TRBJ1-1	CASSHTPPNTEAFF	TGTGCCAGCAGCCATACGCCTCCGAACACTGAAGCTTTCTTT
NA	TRBV4-2	medium-sized	TRBJ2-7	CATGFPGHEQYF	TGTGCCACAGGGTTCCCAGGGCACGAGCAGTACTTC